This T cell receptor beta chain originates from a study of shared clonotypes between healthy human individuals (dated by TCRdb to the early 2020s). About the investigation overall: A couple of women and a few men aged 18 to 49 years were included in the cohort. The study deeply sequenced blood TCR repertoires of five healthy adults to estimate repertoire size and the extent of clonotype sharing between individuals. For each donor, three plates each were used for CD4 naive and CD4 memory, two plates were used for CD8 naive, and one plate was used for CD8 memory. Different laboratories and diverse techniques were used to prepare libraries and sequence TCR repertoires, to increase sequencing depth and limit assay-specific biases. Per donor, leukapheresis produced somewhere between about 0.94 and 9.5 billion PBMCs. What the research found in general, with its limitations: Because the study included a small number of donors, the genetic and exposure-history diversity represented was limited. Only blood was sampled, and tissue TCR repertoires likely differ from those in blood. When a few donors were compared, the shared fraction of clonotypes was 5% to 6.5% for naive CD4, 3.5% to 4% for naive CD8, about 2.5% for memory CD4, and 0.35% to 0.5% for memory CD8. Pairwise subsampling led to the expectation that sequencing depth would affect the degree of clonotype sharing among donors. Larger estimated clonotype richness was generally found for naive subsets than for memory subsets. Higher generation probabilities were observed for clonotypes shared by all four sorted-subset donors than for non-shared clonotypes. Incomplete sequencing was indicated by rarefaction of sorted-subset datasets, despite the large sequencing depth.

Notes on this clone: The target of this receptor is not known. Base qualities are not provided; no much larger clone lies one nucleotide away.

Using the deep immunoSEQ assay, TCR CDR3 regions were amplified from genomic DNA by multiplex PCR. Extracted genomic DNA from each cell subset was distributed evenly across all wells of several immunoSEQ 96-well plates, and each plate was treated as a replicate. For sorted subsets, 200 ng of genomic DNA, equivalent to around 29,000 T cell genomes, went into each replicate PCR. The purified libraries were quantified using a Qubit 3.0 fluorometer, sized with a Bioanalyzer 2100, and then quantified again using the KAPA Library Quantification kit. Every immunoSEQ 96-well plate was sequenced on a dedicated single-read 150-cycle Illumina NextSeq 550 flow cell. In the authors' own workflow: The immunoSEQ output contained only junctional sequences without quality scores, so filtering could not match that applied to full-length reads. To assign V/J genes and CDR3, sequences were annotated using PyIR, a Python wrapper for IgBLAST v1.9, with IMGT germline references. Reads with weak V/J assignments (E-value above 1e-6), missing CDR3, stop codons, out-of-frame junctions, or ambiguous translated residues were removed. V3J clonotypes were defined as sequences sharing the same inferred V gene, J gene, and CDR3 amino acid sequence. Percentage overlap between repertoires was calculated by dividing the number of shared unique clonotypes by the size of the smaller repertoire. Richness of each repertoire was evaluated using RTK rarefaction, the Chao1 estimator, and Recon v2.1 estimates of unobserved clonotypes. For all TCRbeta clonotypes obtained by the gDNA method from a handful of donors, generation probabilities were computed with OLGA. Held by TCRdb, this immuneACCESS table contains in-frame sequences only and omits some clones. Under half of the omission traces to an unresolved V gene where checked; the cause of the rest is unknown. Clone size and V and J calls were adopted from that table, with D and trimming inferred from the DNA. This sample comprises over 850,000 clones, about 80% of them detected only once. Roughly 0.61% of the sample goes to the ten largest clones.

The CDR3 numbers 16 residues from cysteine through phenylalanine. Only the CDR3 DNA stays, 48 bases, in frame from base 1. As encoded in the germline V gene, CDR1 is MDHEN while CDR2 is SYDVKM. Trimming takes 7 bases off V and 6 bases off J; junction bases not matched to a gene: 12. The donors were healthy, HIV-negative adults with no recently reported acute infections or vaccinations. All donors were Caucasian adults living in Nashville, Tennessee, USA. CD4+ T cells were enriched by magnetic negative selection; naive cells were then positively selected on CD45RA, and the negative fraction formed the memory subset. After blood collection by leukapheresis, PBMCs were isolated using Ficoll-Histopaque density gradient centrifugation and then cryopreserved in the vapor phase of liquid nitrogen. Purity and quantity of every magnetically sorted T cell population were checked by analytical flow cytometry. From each sorted fraction, genomic DNA was isolated and quantified by UV absorbance on a Nanodrop 2000c.

What was sequenced was memory CD4+ T cells from PBMCs. The cell subset or site label corresponds to: CD45RA-negative fraction. The TCR sequence derives from a man aged 18 to 35 in good health. Some clones in this sample may be carry-over from other donors' samples. The chain links TRBV28 with TRBJ1-5; 10 bases in between match TRBD1. In nucleotides, the sequence is TGTGCCAGCACCCCGGAGGGGACAGGGGAGGGTCAGCCCCAGCATTTT. This encodes CASTPEGTGEGQPQHF. Outside the CDR3, residues come from the reference TRBV28 and TRBJ1-5 proteins, so the full variable domain is: DVKVTQSSRYLVKRTGEKVFLECVQDMDHENMFWYRQDPGLGLRLIYFSYDVKMKEKGDIPEGYSVSREKKERFSLILESASTNQTSMYLCASTPEGTGEGQPQHFGDGTRLSIL.